The entry below gives a single T cell receptor beta chain sequence along with its context. With a much larger clone just one base away, this may be a read error. The final CDR3 position lacks the conserved phenylalanine or tryptophan, pointing to a likely read error. From germline, CDR1 is LNHNV and CDR2 YYDKDF (reference sequence). The CDR3 is 14 residues long. V lost 0 bases to trimming and J lost 5 bases, with 11 bases between them. Purified naive CD4+ T cells were depleted of CD25+ Tregs. Full-length variable regions came from constant-region reverse primers plus semi-nested Nested Universal Primer A PCR. Each CDR3 protein is one row after TCRdb ran MiXCR on the 5' RACE reads. The data show about 54,000 distinct CDR3 sequences, 15% to 20% seen once.

The rearrangement links TRBV15 to TRBJ2-7; a weak D match, TRBD2 (6 bases). The sample was naive CD4+ T cells sorted from blood. Indicated subset: naive CD4+ T cells, CD4+CD45RA+CD25-. This TCR came from a female donor with breast cancer. The CDR3: CATSRDRRGHEQYL. CDR3 coding DNA: TGTGCCACCAGCAGAGACAGGAGGGGCCACGAGCAGTACCTC.